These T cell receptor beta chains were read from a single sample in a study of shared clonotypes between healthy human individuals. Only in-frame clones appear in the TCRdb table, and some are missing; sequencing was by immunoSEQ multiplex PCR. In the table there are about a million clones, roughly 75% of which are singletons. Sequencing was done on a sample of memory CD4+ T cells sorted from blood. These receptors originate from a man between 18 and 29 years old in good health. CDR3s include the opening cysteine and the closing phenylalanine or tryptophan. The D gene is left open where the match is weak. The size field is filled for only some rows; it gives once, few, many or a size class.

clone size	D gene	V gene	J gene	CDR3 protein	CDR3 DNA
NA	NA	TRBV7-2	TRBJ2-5	CASSLEQGSAQYF	TGTGCCAGCAGCTTAGAGCAAGGGTCGGCCCAGTACTTC
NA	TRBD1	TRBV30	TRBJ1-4	CAWSADRGVEKLFF	TGTGCCTGGAGTGCGGACAGGGGAGTTGAAAAACTGTTTTTT
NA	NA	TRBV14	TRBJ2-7	CASSQRGLKAYEQYF	TGTGCCAGCAGCCAACGGGGTCTAAAGGCCTACGAGCAGTACTTC
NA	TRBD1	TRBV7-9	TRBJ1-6	CASSSGTGESPLHF	TGTGCCAGCAGCTCGGGGACAGGGGAGTCACCCCTCCACTTT
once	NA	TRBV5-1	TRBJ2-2	CASSLGAPGELFF	TGCGCCAGCAGCTTGGGCGCGCCCGGGGAGCTGTTTTTT
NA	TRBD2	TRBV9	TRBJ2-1	CASSGSGRGGPSGYNEQFF	TGTGCCAGCAGCGGTTCAGGGCGGGGGGGCCCTTCGGGCTACAATGAGCAGTTCTTC
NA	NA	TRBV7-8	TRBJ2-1	CASSLAVGGWNEQFF	TGTGCCAGCAGCCTTGCGGTCGGCGGGTGGAATGAGCAGTTCTTC
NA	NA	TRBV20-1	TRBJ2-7	CSASTEYEQYF	TGCAGTGCCTCGACCGAATACGAGCAGTACTTC
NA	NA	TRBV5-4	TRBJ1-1	CASSLRDDTEAFF	TGTGCCAGCAGCTTGAGGGACGACACTGAAGCTTTCTTT
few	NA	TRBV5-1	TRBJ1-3	CASSEGAGNTIYF	TGCGCCAGCAGCGAGGGCGCTGGAAACACCATATATTTT
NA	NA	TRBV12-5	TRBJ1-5	CASGFRSRDHQPQHF	TGTGCTAGTGGTTTCCGGTCCAGGGATCATCAGCCCCAGCATTTT
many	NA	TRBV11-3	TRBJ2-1	CASSGYNNEQFF	TGTGCCAGCAGCGGTTACAACAATGAGCAGTTCTTC
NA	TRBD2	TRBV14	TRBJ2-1	CASSQRLAGRNEQFF	TGTGCCAGCAGCCAGAGACTAGCAGGGAGGAATGAGCAGTTCTTC
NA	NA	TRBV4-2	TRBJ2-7	CASSQGERLDEQYF	TGTGCCAGCAGCCAAGGTGAACGCCTGGACGAGCAGTACTTC
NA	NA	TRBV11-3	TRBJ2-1	CASSLGQTAYNEQFF	TGTGCCAGCAGCTTAGGGCAGACAGCTTACAATGAGCAGTTCTTC
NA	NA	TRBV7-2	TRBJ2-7	CASSLGETAAYEQYF	TGTGCCAGCAGCTTAGGCGAGACAGCAGCCTACGAGCAGTACTTC
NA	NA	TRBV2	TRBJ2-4	CASSEWQGENIQYF	TGTGCCAGCAGTGAATGGCAGGGAGAAAACATTCAGTACTTC
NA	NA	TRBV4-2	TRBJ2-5	CASSQDRLAAQYF	TGTGCCAGCAGCCAAGATAGGCTGGCGGCCCAGTACTTC
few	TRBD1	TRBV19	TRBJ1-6	CASNLGTGTENSPLHF	TGTGCCAGTAACCTTGGGACCGGGACAGAAAATTCACCCCTCCACTTT
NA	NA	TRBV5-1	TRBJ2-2	CASRMTALNGELFF	TGCGCCAGCCGAATGACAGCGTTGAATGGGGAGCTGTTTTTT
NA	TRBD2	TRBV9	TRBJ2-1	CASSLGLAGGSYNEQFF	TGTGCCAGCAGCTTGGGACTAGCGGGGGGATCCTACAATGAGCAGTTCTTC
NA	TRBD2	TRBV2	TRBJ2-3	CASSASGGLPSTDTQYF	TGTGCCAGCAGTGCGAGCGGGGGGCTTCCTAGCACAGATACGCAGTATTTT
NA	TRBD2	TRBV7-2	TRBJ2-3	CASSLAPPTSGRRADTQYF	TGTGCCAGCAGCTTAGCCCCTCCTACTAGCGGCCGAAGGGCAGATACGCAGTATTTT
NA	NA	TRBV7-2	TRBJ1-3	CASSLAGQGGNTIYF	TGTGCCAGCAGCTTAGCGGGGCAGGGAGGAAACACCATATATTTT
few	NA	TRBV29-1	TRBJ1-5	CSVGGSSNQPQHF	TGCAGCGTTGGAGGTTCTAGCAATCAGCCCCAGCATTTT
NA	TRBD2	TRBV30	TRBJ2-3	CASRAGSSTDTQYF	TGTGCCTCCCGAGCGGGGTCTAGCACAGATACGCAGTATTTT
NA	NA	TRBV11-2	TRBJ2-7	CASRYGQGLYEQYF	TGTGCCAGCAGATATGGGCAGGGTCTTTACGAGCAGTACTTC